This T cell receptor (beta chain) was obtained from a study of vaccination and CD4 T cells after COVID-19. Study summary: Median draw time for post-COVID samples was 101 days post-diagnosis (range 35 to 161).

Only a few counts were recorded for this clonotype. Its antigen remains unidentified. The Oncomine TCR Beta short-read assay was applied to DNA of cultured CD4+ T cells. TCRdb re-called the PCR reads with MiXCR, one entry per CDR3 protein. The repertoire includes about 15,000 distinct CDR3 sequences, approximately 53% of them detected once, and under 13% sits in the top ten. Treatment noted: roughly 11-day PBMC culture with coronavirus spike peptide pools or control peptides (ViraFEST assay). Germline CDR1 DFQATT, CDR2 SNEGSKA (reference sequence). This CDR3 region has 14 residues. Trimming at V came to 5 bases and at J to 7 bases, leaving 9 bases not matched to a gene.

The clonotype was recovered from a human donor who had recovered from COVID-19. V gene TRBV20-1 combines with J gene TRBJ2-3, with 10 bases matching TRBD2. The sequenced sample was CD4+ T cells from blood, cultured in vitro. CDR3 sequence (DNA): TGCAGTGCTTGGAGCGGGAGGGCCGGGTATACGCAGTATTTT. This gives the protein CSAWSGRAGYTQYF.